The clone carrying this T cell receptor beta chain was recorded a few times. Alongside a J-beta primer mix, a sample-barcoded 5' primer served in a second PCR lasting roughly 7 to 11 cycles. The yield of each sample was at least 2.5 million CDR3-containing paired-end reads. TCRdb reprocessed the 5' RACE reads with MiXCR, giving one entry per CDR3 protein. The sample consists of 500,000 to 650,000 distinct CDR3 sequences, over 25% of them appearing once. The CDR3 is made up of 15 amino acids. Germline-derived CDR1 and CDR2 are ENHRY and SYGVKD. The data belong to a study of blood T cells in healthy people across ages. This sample also appeared in a second study, on T cells of mothers and their children. That work contributes: Each 15 ul cDNA reaction used roughly 1.6 ug RNA; all RNA was used.

The chain links TRBV10-3 to TRBJ2-1, with 9 bases that match TRBD1. The DNA end is more similar to TRBJ2-5, so the J call may be wrong. The sequence was obtained from a boy aged 2 to 10 in good health. Source material: blood. The CDR3 is CAIREPGQGGETQYF. Written as DNA, the CDR3 is TGTGCCATCAGGGAACCGGGACAGGGAGGGGAGACCCAGTACTTC.